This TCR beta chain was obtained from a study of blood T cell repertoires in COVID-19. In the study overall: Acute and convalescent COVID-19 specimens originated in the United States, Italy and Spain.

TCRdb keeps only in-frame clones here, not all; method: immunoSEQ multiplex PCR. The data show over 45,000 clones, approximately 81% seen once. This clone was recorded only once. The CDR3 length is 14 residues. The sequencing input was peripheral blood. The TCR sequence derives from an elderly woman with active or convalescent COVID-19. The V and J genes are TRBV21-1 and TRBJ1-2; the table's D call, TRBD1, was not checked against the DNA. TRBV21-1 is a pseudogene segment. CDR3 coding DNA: TGTGCCAGCAGCAGGGTGACAGGGGCTTATGGCTACACCTTC. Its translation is CASSRVTGAYGYTF.